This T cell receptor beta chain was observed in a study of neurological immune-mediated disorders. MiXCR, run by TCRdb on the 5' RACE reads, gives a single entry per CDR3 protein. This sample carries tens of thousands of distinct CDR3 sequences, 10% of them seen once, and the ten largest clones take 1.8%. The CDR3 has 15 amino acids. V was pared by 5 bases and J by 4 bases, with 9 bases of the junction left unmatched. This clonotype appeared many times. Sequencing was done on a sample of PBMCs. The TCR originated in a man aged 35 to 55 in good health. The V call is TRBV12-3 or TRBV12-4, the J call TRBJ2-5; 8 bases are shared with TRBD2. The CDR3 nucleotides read TGTGCCAGCAGTACTTACGGGGGGGCCGGAGAGACCCAGTACTTC. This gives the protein CASSTYGGAGETQYF.